This TCR beta chain is from a study of blood T cells in healthy people across ages. Notes on the study in general: Samples with more naive T cells showed higher observed beta diversity.

This clonotype was observed a few times. No antigen is known for it. Drawing of peripheral blood yielded about 9.8 milliliters from each donor. V lost 7 bases, J lost 2 bases, and 9 bases lay in between. The CDR3 runs to 14 residues. The germline gives CDR1 MNHNS, CDR2 SASEGT. Primed by a sample-barcoded 5' primer and a J-beta primer mix, a second PCR proceeded for about 7 to 12 cycles. Every single cDNA molecule received a tag from a template-switch adaptor with 12 random nucleotides. TCRdb re-analysed the 5' RACE reads in MiXCR, keeping a single row per CDR3 protein. The sample includes roughly 720,000 distinct CDR3 sequences, 53% of them seen just once.

Sequenced input: blood. The chain carries TRBV6-1 and TRBJ2-6; D call uncertain. The source of this sequence is a man older than 75 in good health. The CDR3 spells CASITWTGANVLTF. CDR3 nucleotides: TGTGCCAGCATTACCTGGACTGGGGCCAACGTCCTGACTTTC.